The clone carrying this TCR beta chain came up many times. Trimming took 3 bases from V and 7 from J, leaving 22 bases between them. The CDR3 spans 17 residues. These data are taken from a study of T cells in Graves' hyperthyroidism and ophthalmopathy. There were TCR beta CDR3 regions amplified from RNA transcripts. When the TCR CDR3 underwent first-round RT-PCR, the HTBI primer set was used. MiXCR was run by TCRdb on the multiplex PCR reads, yielding one entry per CDR3 protein. The sample has under 250,000 distinct CDR3 sequences; roughly 18% are singletons. This sequence joins TRBV12-3 or TRBV12-4 and TRBJ1-5; D is uncertain. This clonotype originated in a man aged 50-60 years with Graves' hyperthyroidism. Sequenced material: blood. Here the CDR3 DNA reads TGTGCCAGCAGTTTTATGGAAAGGGCCCACCGGGTCCAGCCCCAGCATTTT. Translation gives CASSFMERAHRVQPQHF.